This TCR beta chain was documented in a study of blood T cell repertoires in COVID-19. Sequencing used immunoSEQ multiplex PCR; TCRdb keeps in-frame clones, though not all of them. The sample carries tens of thousands of clones, roughly four fifths recorded once. V lost 4 bases and J 5 bases, leaving 20 bases between the germline ends. The CDR3 sequence is 16 residues long. In germline, CDR1 is LGHDT, CDR2 YNNKEL (reference sequence). The chain couples TRBV3-1 (or the pseudogene TRBV3-2) to TRBJ2-5; perhaps TRBD1 as D (6 bases). The sequence derives from a man in his 70s with acute or convalescent COVID-19. Sequenced material: peripheral blood. CDR3 region: CASSPPSATRGETQYF. The DNA of the CDR3 is TGTGCCAGCAGCCCTCCATCGGCGACGAGGGGGGAGACCCAGTACTTC.